Listed here are 32 T cell receptor beta chains from one sample, sequenced in a study of blood T cell repertoires in COVID-19. Only in-frame clones appear in the TCRdb table, and some are missing; sequencing was by immunoSEQ multiplex PCR. Seen here are a few hundred thousand clones, roughly nine tenths observed once, and the top ten hold roughly 6.7%. Material for sequencing was peripheral blood. The receptors shown here come from a man in his late teens or twenties who had recovered from COVID-19.

This chain joins TRBV19 and TRBJ2-2; 10 positions match TRBD2. V trimming: 5 bases; J trimming: 2 bases; junction bases outside the gene matches: 5. This CDR3 is 16 amino acids long. CDR1 is LNHDA and CDR2 is SQIVND in the germline V gene (reference sequence). The CDR3 DNA reads TGTGCCAGTAGTCCCTGGACTAGCGGAAACACCGGGGAGCTGTTTTTT. Amino acid sequence: CASSPWTSGNTGELFF.

The J gene is TRBJ1-1, the V gene TRBV4-1, with TRBD1 as a possible D gene (6 bases). The CDR3 is 14 residues long. Between the trimmed V and J ends, which lost 4 bases and 4 bases, there was a span of 13 bases. Germline loops: CDR1 MGHRA, CDR2 YSYEKL. The CDR3 spells CASSLDTGFTEAFF. CDR3 DNA: TGCGCCAGCAGCCTCGACACAGGGTTCACTGAAGCTTTCTTT.

V gene TRBV7-9 combines with J gene TRBJ1-3; TRBD1 is a possible D gene (5 bases). Trimming cost V 4 bases and J 2 bases, with 12 bases left between them. Germline V gives CDR1 SEHNR, CDR2 FQNEAQ (reference sequence). The CDR3 spans 15 residues. CDR3 sequence: CASSSPGGAGNTIYF. DNA for the CDR3: TGTGCCAGCAGCTCCCCGGGGGGGGCTGGAAACACCATATATTTT.

In its sample, this clone was seen once. V usage is TRBV11-1 and J usage is TRBJ1-1; 7 bases fit TRBD1. The CDR3 runs to 13 residues. V lost 5 bases, J lost 8 bases, and 8 bases stayed unmatched. In germline, CDR1 is SGHAT, CDR2 FQDESV (reference sequence). Here the CDR3 reads CASSLQGQLEAFF. CDR3 coding DNA: TGTGCCAGCAGCCTCCAGGGACAGCTAGAAGCTTTCTTT.

This clone was counted between two and nine times. V usage is TRBV5-1 and J usage is TRBJ2-5; D possibly corresponds to TRBD2 (5 bases). V lost 3 bases and J lost 0, with 9 bases in between. Germline lookup yields CDR1 SGHRS and CDR2 YFSETQ. This CDR3 is built from 14 residues. This chain's CDR3 is CASSYAGHQETQYF. The DNA of the CDR3 is TGCGCCAGCAGCTACGCGGGTCACCAAGAGACCCAGTACTTC.

V is TRBV3-1 (or the pseudogene TRBV3-2) and J is TRBJ1-1, with D uncertain. CDR3 length: 12 residues. Germline CDR1 reads LGHDT; CDR2 reads YNNKEL (reference sequence). Trimming removed 8 bases at V and 3 bases at J, with 10 bases between. Written as DNA, the CDR3 is TGTGCCAGCGGGTTGAGGGACACTGAAGCTTTCTTT. This gives the protein CASGLRDTEAFF.

The J gene is TRBJ1-1, the V gene TRBV7-3; no clear D. Trimming removed 2 bases from V and 3 bases from J, with 7 bases in between. The CDR3 length is 13 residues. CDR1 SGHTA and CDR2 FQGTGA come from the germline V gene. For the CDR3, the DNA is TGTGCCAGCAGCTTAGACTCGGACACTGAAGCTTTCTTT. Its translation: CASSLDSDTEAFF.

CDR3 amino acids: CASSPSSSYNEQFF. The CDR3 coding sequence is TGTGCCAGCAGCCCCTCGAGCTCCTACAATGAGCAGTTCTTC. The gene calls are TRBV9 and TRBJ2-1; unclear D gene. Per germline, CDR1 SGDLS and CDR2 YYNGEE. Trimming removed 4 bases at V and 0 bases at J, with 8 bases between. The CDR3 extends over 14 amino acids.

V usage is TRBV2 and J usage is TRBJ1-1, with 7 bases identical to TRBD1. CDR1 is SNHLY, CDR2 FYNNEI, per germline. The CDR3 is made up of 15 amino acids. V shed 6 bases, J shed 3 bases, and the junction held 10 bases outside the gene matches. CDR3: CASRGAQGGYTEAFF. The CDR3 region has the DNA TGTGCCAGCAGGGGGGCGCAAGGGGGCTACACTGAAGCTTTCTTT.

The chain has TRBV19 and TRBJ1-5; perhaps TRBD1 as D (6 bases). The CDR3 is made up of 16 amino acids. The V end lost 10 bases, the J end lost 3 bases, and 22 bases lay between the germline ends. The germline V gene encodes CDR1 LNHDA and CDR2 SQIVND (reference sequence). Here the CDR3 DNA reads TGTGCCACCAAGTTGGGGGCTACGTTAAACAATCAGCCCCAGCATTTT. It specifies CATKLGATLNNQPQHF.

V is TRBV30 and J is TRBJ1-1, with D unclear. The ends were cut back, 5 bases at V and 1 base at J, with 8 bases in the middle. The germline V gene has CDR1 GTSNPN and CDR2 SVGIG (reference sequence). This CDR3 region has 12 residues. The CDR3 region is CAWGEGNTEAFF. The CDR3 DNA follows: TGTGCCTGGGGGGAGGGGAACACTGAAGCTTTCTTT.

The chain recombines TRBV9 with TRBJ2-1; 8 nucleotides align to TRBD2. The CDR3 totals 14 residues. CDR1 and CDR2 (germline): SGDLS, YYNGEE. The trim removed 4 bases at V and 6 bases at J, leaving 6 bases unmatched. The CDR3 bases are TGTGCCAGCAGCCCAGTCGGGAGGGCCAATGAGCAGTTCTTC. This codes for CASSPVGRANEQFF.

The rearrangement links TRBV13 to TRBJ2-7; TRBD2 might be the D (5 bases). Between the trimmed V and J ends, which lost 4 bases and 2 bases, there was a span of 12 bases. This CDR3 is built from 14 residues. Germline assignment: CDR1 PRHDT and CDR2 FYEKMQ (reference sequence). The CDR3 DNA reads as TGTGCCAGCAGCTCGGAGGCGGGCGCCTACGAGCAGTACTTC. Protein product: CASSSEAGAYEQYF.

The rearrangement links TRBV12-3 or TRBV12-4 to TRBJ1-2; D gene ambiguous. Trimming cost V 5 bases and J 3 bases, with 7 bases left between them. CDR3 length: 12 amino acids. For the CDR3, the DNA is TGTGCCAGCAGTCCCCCGTACTATGGCTACACCTTC. Translating gives CASSPPYYGYTF.

The CDR3, as DNA: TGCAGCGTTGAACCGTACAATGAGCAGTTCTTC. Protein: CSVEPYNEQFF. The V gene is TRBV29-1, the J gene TRBJ2-1; unclear D gene. V was clipped by 2 bases and J by 4 bases, with 3 bases between them. The V gene's germline CDR1 is SQVTM and CDR2 ANQGSEA. This CDR3 contains 11 residues.

This chain joins TRBV7-2 and TRBJ2-3, with 11 bases matching TRBD2. CDR3 length: 18 residues. Germline trimming cut 1 base from V and 2 bases from J; bases unmatched to any gene: 8. Germline CDR1 reads SGHTA; CDR2 reads FQGNSA. The CDR3 is CASSLVGLAGGYTDTQYF. For the CDR3, the DNA is TGTGCCAGCAGCTTAGTTGGTCTAGCGGGGGGCTACACAGATACGCAGTATTTT.

The CDR3 here is CASSSGQGNPYYGYTF. Here the CDR3 DNA reads TGTGCCAGCAGCTCGGGACAGGGTAACCCCTACTATGGCTACACCTTC. J is TRBJ1-2 and V is TRBV7-6; 9 positions agree with TRBD1. CDR1 and CDR2 (germline): SGHVS, FNYEAQ. The CDR3 contains 16 residues. V gave up 4 bases and J gave up 3 bases; unmatched junction bases: 9.

The chain uses TRBV2 and TRBJ1-4, with a weak D call TRBD1 (6 bases). Germline V CDR1 and CDR2: SNHLY, FYNNEI. V gave up 6 bases and J gave up 6 bases, with 17 bases separating them. The CDR3 contains 15 residues. CDR3 sequence reads: CASRDYRVRDEKLFF. In nucleotides, the CDR3 is TGTGCCAGCAGAGATTACAGGGTGAGGGATGAAAAACTGTTTTTT.

The V call is TRBV5-1, the J call TRBJ2-1; 7 nucleotides agree with TRBD1. CDR1 and CDR2 from the germline V gene are SGHRS and YFSETQ. The V segment lost 7 bases and the J segment 5 bases; nucleotides outside the gene matches: 12. This CDR3 has 15 residues. The CDR3: CASELIGTEDNEQFF. The CDR3 bases are TGCGCCAGCGAGCTTATTGGGACAGAGGACAATGAGCAGTTCTTC.

The gene calls are TRBV4-2 and TRBJ1-2, with a possible D match to TRBD1 (6 bases). The germline V gene encodes CDR1 LGHNA and CDR2 YNFKEQ. V gave up 1 base and J gave up 7 bases, with 10 bases separating them. The CDR3 has 13 residues. The CDR3 sequence is CASSQVTGLGYTF. The DNA of the CDR3 is TGTGCCAGCAGCCAAGTAACAGGGCTTGGCTACACCTTC.

The gene calls are TRBV7-9 and TRBJ1-5, with 7 bases that match TRBD1. This CDR3 is built from 16 residues. V shed 5 bases, J shed 5 bases, and the junction held 12 bases outside the gene matches. Germline CDR1 reads SEHNR; CDR2 reads FQNEAQ (reference sequence). This CDR3 is CASSPSGGQWDQPQHF. The CDR3 bases are TGTGCCAGCAGCCCTAGTGGGGGACAGTGGGATCAGCCCCAGCATTTT.

The V gene is TRBV5-1, the J gene TRBJ2-7; D gene ambiguous. V was shortened by 2 bases and J by 7 bases, with 16 bases between the two germline ends. This CDR3 is 14 amino acids long. CDR1 and CDR2 (germline): SGHRS, YFSETQ. This CDR3 is CASSFEDNYGEQYF. In DNA, the CDR3 is TGCGCCAGCAGCTTCGAGGATAATTACGGAGAGCAGTACTTC.

This rearrangement joins TRBV5-4 to TRBJ1-1; TRBD1 is a possible D gene (6 bases). The CDR3 totals 12 residues. V was clipped by 8 bases and J by 5 bases, with 13 bases between them. Germline V gives CDR1 SGHNT, CDR2 YYREEE (reference sequence). CDR3 in amino acids: CASHREGTEAFF. The CDR3 DNA is TGTGCCAGTCACAGGGAGGGAACTGAAGCTTTCTTT.

V gene TRBV9 combines with J gene TRBJ2-7; TRBD1 agrees at 10 bases. Germline V gene data show CDR1 as SGDLS and CDR2 as YYNGEE. This CDR3 contains 15 residues. The J segment lost 6 bases and the V segment lost 4 bases, leaving 10 bases of the junction unmatched. In DNA, the CDR3 is TGTGCCAGCAGCCCTAGGGACAGGGGATCGTTCGAGCAGTACTTC. This codes for CASSPRDRGSFEQYF.

The chain combines TRBV27 with TRBJ1-1; D is undetermined. The germline V gene encodes CDR1 MNHEY and CDR2 SMNVEV (reference sequence). V was trimmed by 6 bases and J by 0 bases, leaving 14 bases between them. The CDR3 is 15 residues long. For the CDR3, the DNA is TGTGCCAGCAGCCCATCGTGGTACATGAACACTGAAGCTTTCTTT. This encodes CASSPSWYMNTEAFF.

The chain carries TRBV27 and TRBJ1-4; D is possibly TRBD1 (6 bases). Germline V gene sequence: CDR1 MNHEY, CDR2 SMNVEV (reference sequence). V lost 0 bases and J lost 10, with 12 bases in between. The CDR3 sequence is 14 residues long. The CDR3 loop is CASSLSRGSGKLFF. Written as DNA, the CDR3 is TGTGCCAGCAGTTTATCCAGGGGTTCGGGAAAACTGTTTTTT.

This chain links TRBV7-2 with TRBJ2-4; maybe TRBD2 (6 bases). This CDR3 region has 15 residues. Trimming removed 7 bases at V and 0 bases at J, with 13 bases between. Germline assignment: CDR1 SGHTA and CDR2 FQGNSA. CDR3 DNA sequence: TGTGCCAGCACCCCGCCGGGGGTAGCCAAAAACATTCAGTACTTC. Protein product: CASTPPGVAKNIQYF.

This clone turned up a few times. The rearrangement uses TRBV5-1 and TRBJ2-7, with a tentative D call TRBD2 (7 bases). Between the trimmed V and J ends, which lost 2 bases and 3 bases, there was a span of 12 bases. Germline V gene lookup returns CDR1 SGHRS and CDR2 YFSETQ. CDR3 length: 14 residues. The CDR3 is CASSLQGGGYEQYF. CDR3 DNA sequence: TGCGCCAGCAGCTTACAGGGAGGGGGCTACGAGCAGTACTTC.

DNA for the CDR3: TGTGCCAGCAGTTTCGTACAGTATTATGGCTACACCTTC. Its translation is CASSFVQYYGYTF. This chain uses TRBV6-5 with TRBJ1-2; no definite D call. Germline V gives CDR1 MNHEY, CDR2 SVGAGI. The CDR3 extends over 13 amino acids. Trimming removed 4 bases from V and 5 bases from J, with 11 bases in between.

The chain is built from TRBV6-5 and TRBJ2-5; 14 nucleotides agree with TRBD2. Trimming at V came to 4 bases and at J to 4 bases, leaving 5 bases not matched to a gene. CDR3 length equals 16 residues. Germline V gives CDR1 MNHEY, CDR2 SVGAGI. DNA of the CDR3: TGTGCCAGCAGTTTTAGACTAGCGGGAGGGGGAGAGACCCAGTACTTC. Its protein is CASSFRLAGGGETQYF.

V and J are TRBV6-4 and TRBJ2-1, with a tentative D call TRBD2 (7 bases). V lost 5 bases to trimming and J lost 8 bases, with 19 bases between them. CDR3 size: 15 residues. Germline V gene data show CDR1 as MRHNA and CDR2 as SNTAGT. CDR3 sequence reads: CASSPWGGLSDEQFF. The CDR3 nucleotides read TGTGCCAGCAGTCCTTGGGGGGGGCTGTCCGATGAGCAGTTCTTC.

J is TRBJ2-7 and V is TRBV2; D is possibly TRBD1 (6 bases). V gave up 4 bases and J gave up 6 bases, with 10 bases separating them. Germline V gene data show CDR1 as SNHLY and CDR2 as FYNNEI. The CDR3 sequence is 12 residues long. CDR3 region: CASSAGAAEQYF. CDR3 sequence (DNA): TGTGCCAGCAGTGCAGGGGCGGCCGAGCAGTACTTC.